The 3 T cell receptor beta chains presented below share a single source sample, sequenced in a study of blood T cell repertoires in COVID-19. Some clones are missing from TCRdb's copy, which holds only in-frame ones; the method was immunoSEQ multiplex PCR. The sample lists 55,000 to 75,000 clones, approximately 80% occurring once. Sequenced sample: peripheral blood. The receptor source for this set is a man between 65 and 80 years old with acute or convalescent COVID-19.

V and J are TRBV15 and TRBJ1-2; 8 bases align to TRBD1. Per the germline V gene, CDR1 is LNHNV and CDR2 is YYDKDF (reference sequence). This CDR3 spans 15 amino acids. V dropped 0 bases and J dropped 4; count of bases not matched to a gene: 4. Here the CDR3 reads CATSREGQDIYGYTF. CDR3 DNA: TGTGCCACCAGCAGAGAGGGACAGGATATCTATGGCTACACCTTC.

The chain couples TRBV2 to TRBJ1-2; D possibly corresponds to TRBD1 (5 bases). The germline gives CDR1 SNHLY, CDR2 FYNNEI. There are 15 residues in the CDR3. V was trimmed by 8 bases and J by 7 bases, leaving 23 bases between them. The DNA of the CDR3 is TGTGCCAGCGTCGAAAAACAGGATTTATTCGGTGGCTACACCTTC. Translated, it gives CASVEKQDLFGGYTF.

The rearrangement joins TRBV5-1 to TRBJ2-7, with a possible D match to TRBD2 (6 bases). Germline-derived CDR1 and CDR2 are SGHRS and YFSETQ. The CDR3 contains 14 residues. With 4 bases removed from V and 1 base from J, the gap between germline ends came to 12 bases. The CDR3 sequence is CASSPVGGSYEQYF. Written as DNA, the CDR3 is TGCGCCAGCAGCCCCGTCGGGGGATCCTACGAGCAGTACTTC.